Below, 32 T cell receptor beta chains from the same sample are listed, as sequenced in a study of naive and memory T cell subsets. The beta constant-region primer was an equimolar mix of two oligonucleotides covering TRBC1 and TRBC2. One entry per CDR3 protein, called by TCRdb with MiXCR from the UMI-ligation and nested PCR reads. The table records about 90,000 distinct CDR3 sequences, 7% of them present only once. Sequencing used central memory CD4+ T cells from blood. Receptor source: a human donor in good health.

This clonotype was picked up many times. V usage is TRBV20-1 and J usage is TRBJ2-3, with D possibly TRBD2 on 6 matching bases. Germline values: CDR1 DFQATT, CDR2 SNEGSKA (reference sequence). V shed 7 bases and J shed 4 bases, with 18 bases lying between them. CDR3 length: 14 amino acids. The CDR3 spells CSGKAGAWPDTQYF. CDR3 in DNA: TGCAGTGGGAAAGCGGGCGCCTGGCCAGATACGCAGTATTTT.

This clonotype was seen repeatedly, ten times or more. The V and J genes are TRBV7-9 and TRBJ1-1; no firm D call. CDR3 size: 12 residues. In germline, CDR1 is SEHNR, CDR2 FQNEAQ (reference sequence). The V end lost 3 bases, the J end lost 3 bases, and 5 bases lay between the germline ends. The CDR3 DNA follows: TGTGCCAGCAGCTTTGGGTACACTGAAGCTTTCTTT. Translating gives CASSFGYTEAFF.

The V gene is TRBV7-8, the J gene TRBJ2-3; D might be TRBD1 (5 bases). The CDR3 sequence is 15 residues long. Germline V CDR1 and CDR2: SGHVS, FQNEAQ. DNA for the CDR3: TGTGCTACCTCGACGGAAGGGGATATAGCAGATACGCAGTATTTT. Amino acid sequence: CATSTEGDIADTQYF.

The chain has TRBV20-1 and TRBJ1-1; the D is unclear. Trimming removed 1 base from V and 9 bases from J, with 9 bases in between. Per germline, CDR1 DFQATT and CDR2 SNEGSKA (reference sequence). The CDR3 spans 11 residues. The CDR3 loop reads CSARGPGKAFF. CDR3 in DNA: TGCAGTGCTAGAGGACCGGGCAAAGCTTTCTTT.

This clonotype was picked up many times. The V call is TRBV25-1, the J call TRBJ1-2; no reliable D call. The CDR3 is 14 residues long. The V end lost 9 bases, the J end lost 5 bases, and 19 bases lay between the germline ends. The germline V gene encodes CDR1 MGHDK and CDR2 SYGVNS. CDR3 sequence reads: CASSPPGRTYGYTF. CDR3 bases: TGTGCCAGTAGCCCGCCGGGTCGAACTTATGGCTACACCTTC.

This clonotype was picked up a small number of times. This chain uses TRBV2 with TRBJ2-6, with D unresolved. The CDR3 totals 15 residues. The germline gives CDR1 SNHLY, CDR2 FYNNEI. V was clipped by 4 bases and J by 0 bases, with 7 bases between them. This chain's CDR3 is CASSAIISGANVLTF. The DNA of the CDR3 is TGTGCCAGCAGTGCCATAATCTCTGGGGCCAACGTCCTGACTTTC.

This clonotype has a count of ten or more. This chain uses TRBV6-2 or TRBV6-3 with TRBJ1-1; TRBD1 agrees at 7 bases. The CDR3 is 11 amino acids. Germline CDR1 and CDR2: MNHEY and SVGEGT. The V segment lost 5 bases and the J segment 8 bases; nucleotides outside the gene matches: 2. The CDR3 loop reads CASSQGGEAFF. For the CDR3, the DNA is TGTGCCAGCAGTCAGGGGGGGGAAGCTTTCTTT.

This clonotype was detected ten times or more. CDR3 residues: CSASAGTGGRSNQPQHF. CDR3 bases: TGCAGTGCTAGTGCGGGGACAGGGGGCCGGAGCAATCAGCCCCAGCATTTT. J is TRBJ1-5 and V is TRBV20-1; TRBD1 agrees at 12 bases. The CDR3 consists of 17 residues. Germline CDR1 and CDR2: DFQATT and SNEGSKA (reference sequence). With V trimmed by 3 bases and J by 1 base, 7 bases remained unmatched.

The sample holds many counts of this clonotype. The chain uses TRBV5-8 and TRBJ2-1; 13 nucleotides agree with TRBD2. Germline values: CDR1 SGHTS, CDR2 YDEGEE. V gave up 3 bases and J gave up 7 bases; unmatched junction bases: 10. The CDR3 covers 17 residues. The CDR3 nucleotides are TGTGCCAGCAGCTCGGGACTAGCGGGGACGTCGGGGAATGAGCAGTTCTTC. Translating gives CASSSGLAGTSGNEQFF.

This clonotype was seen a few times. The CDR3 protein is CASSLVGTLIHTQYF. The DNA of the CDR3 is TGTGCCAGCAGCTTAGTGGGGACTCTCATCCATACGCAGTATTTT. The chain has TRBV7-8 and TRBJ2-3; perhaps TRBD2 as D (6 bases). The ends were cut back, 1 base at V and 7 bases at J, with 15 bases in the middle. This CDR3 is built from 15 residues. CDR1 and CDR2 (germline): SGHVS, FQNEAQ.

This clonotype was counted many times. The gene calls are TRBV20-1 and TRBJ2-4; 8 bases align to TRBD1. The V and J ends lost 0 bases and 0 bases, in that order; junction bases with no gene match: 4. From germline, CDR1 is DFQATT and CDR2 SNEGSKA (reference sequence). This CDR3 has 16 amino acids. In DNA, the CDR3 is TGCAGTGCTAGAGATACAGGGGGTAGAGCCAAAAACATTCAGTACTTC. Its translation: CSARDTGGRAKNIQYF.

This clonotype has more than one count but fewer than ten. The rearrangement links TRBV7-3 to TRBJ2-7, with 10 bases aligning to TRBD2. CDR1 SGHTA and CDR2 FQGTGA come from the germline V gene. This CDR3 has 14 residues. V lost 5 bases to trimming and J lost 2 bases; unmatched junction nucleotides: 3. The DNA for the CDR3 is TGTGCCAGCAGCCGGACTAGCGGACCCTACGAGCAGTACTTC. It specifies CASSRTSGPYEQYF.

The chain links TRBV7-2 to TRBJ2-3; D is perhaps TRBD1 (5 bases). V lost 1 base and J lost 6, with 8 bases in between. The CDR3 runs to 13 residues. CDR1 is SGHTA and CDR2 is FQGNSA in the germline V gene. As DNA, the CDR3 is TGTGCCAGCAGCTTAGTGGGGCTTGATACGCAGTATTTT. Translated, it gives CASSLVGLDTQYF.

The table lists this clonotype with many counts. DNA of the CDR3: TGTGCCAGCAGCCACGAGGATAAGCGGGGGAACTATGGCTACACCTTC. Encoded protein: CASSHEDKRGNYGYTF. V usage is TRBV3-1 and J usage is TRBJ1-2, with D possibly matching TRBD1 (5 bases). Trimming removed 3 bases at V and 2 bases at J, with 16 bases between. Germline loops: CDR1 LGHDT, CDR2 YNNKEL (reference sequence). This CDR3 is built from 16 residues.

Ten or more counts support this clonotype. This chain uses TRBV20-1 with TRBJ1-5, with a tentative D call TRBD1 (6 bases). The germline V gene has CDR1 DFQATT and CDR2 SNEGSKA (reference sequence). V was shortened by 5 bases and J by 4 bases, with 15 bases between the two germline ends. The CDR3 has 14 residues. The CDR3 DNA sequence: TGCAGTGCTCCGGAAGGGGGTCCAAATCAGCCCCAGCATTTT. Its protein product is CSAPEGGPNQPQHF.

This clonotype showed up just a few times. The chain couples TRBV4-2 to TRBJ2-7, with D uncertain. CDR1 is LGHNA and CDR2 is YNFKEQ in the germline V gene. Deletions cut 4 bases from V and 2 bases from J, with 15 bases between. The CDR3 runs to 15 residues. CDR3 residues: CASSPYSASAYEQYF. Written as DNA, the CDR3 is TGTGCCAGCAGCCCCTATTCAGCTAGTGCCTACGAGCAGTACTTC.

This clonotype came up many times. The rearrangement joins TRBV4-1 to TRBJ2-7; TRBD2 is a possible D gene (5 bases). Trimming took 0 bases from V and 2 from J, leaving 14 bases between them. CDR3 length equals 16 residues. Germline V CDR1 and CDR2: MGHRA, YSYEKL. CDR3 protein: CASSQEAGRPPYEQYF. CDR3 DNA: TGCGCCAGCAGCCAAGAGGCGGGTCGTCCACCCTACGAGCAGTACTTC.

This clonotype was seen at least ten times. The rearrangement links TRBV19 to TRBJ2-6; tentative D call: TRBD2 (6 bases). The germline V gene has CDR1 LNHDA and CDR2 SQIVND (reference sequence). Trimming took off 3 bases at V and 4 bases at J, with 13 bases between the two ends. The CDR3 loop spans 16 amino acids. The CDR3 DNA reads TGTGCCAGTAGTATGTTACCGGGGGACGGGGCCAACGTCCTGACTTTC. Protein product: CASSMLPGDGANVLTF.

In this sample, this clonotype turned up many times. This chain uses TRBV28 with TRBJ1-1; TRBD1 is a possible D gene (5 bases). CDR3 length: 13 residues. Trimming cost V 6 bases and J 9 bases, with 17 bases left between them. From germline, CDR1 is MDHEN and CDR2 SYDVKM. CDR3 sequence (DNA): TGTGCCAGCAGCCCAGCGGGGCAGGGTAAAGCTTTCTTT. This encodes CASSPAGQGKAFF.

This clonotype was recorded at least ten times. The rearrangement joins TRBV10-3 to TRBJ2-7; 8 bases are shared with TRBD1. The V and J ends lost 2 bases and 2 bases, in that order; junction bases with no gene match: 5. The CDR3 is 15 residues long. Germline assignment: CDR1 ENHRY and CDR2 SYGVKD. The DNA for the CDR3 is TGTGCCATCAGTGAGGACCAGGGGGCACCCTACGAGCAGTACTTC. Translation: CAISEDQGAPYEQYF.

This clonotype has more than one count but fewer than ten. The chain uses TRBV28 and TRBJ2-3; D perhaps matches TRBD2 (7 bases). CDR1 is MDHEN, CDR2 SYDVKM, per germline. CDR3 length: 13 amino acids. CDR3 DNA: TGTGGAATAGGGGGGGGTGGCACAGATACGCAGTATTTT. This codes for CGIGGGGTDTQYF.

DNA for the CDR3: TGTGCCAGCACCGCAGGGAGCCTCCGGCAGTTCTTC. It encodes CASTAGSLRQFF. The chain links TRBV28 to TRBJ2-1; D could derive from TRBD1 or TRBD2 (5 bases each). V was cut by 7 bases and J by 12 bases, with 16 bases left in between. The CDR3 runs 12 residues. Germline CDR1 reads MDHEN; CDR2 reads SYDVKM.

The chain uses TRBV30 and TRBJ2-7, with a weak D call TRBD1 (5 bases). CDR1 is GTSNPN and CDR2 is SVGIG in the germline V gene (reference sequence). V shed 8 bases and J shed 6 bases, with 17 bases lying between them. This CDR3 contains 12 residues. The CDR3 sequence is CAGAGRQSEQYF. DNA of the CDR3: TGTGCCGGGGCCGGGCGTCAGAGCGAGCAGTACTTC.

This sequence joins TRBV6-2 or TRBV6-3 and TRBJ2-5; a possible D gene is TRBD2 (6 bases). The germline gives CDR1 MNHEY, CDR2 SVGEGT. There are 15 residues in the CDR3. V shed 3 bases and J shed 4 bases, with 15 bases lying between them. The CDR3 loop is CASSYGGPGAETQYF. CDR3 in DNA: TGTGCCAGCAGTTATGGAGGGCCCGGGGCAGAGACCCAGTACTTC.

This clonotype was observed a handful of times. CDR3 loop: CASRQGPRSGANVLTF. Here the CDR3 DNA reads TGTGCCAGTCGTCAGGGACCCCGCTCTGGGGCCAACGTCCTGACTTTC. V gene TRBV5-6 combines with J gene TRBJ2-6; D could derive from TRBD1 or TRBD2 (5 bases each). Germline CDR1 reads SGHDT; CDR2 reads YYEEEE. The ends were cut back, 8 bases at V and 0 bases at J, with 15 bases in the middle. This CDR3 comprises 16 residues.

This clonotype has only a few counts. CDR3: CASSRQALPEKLFF. The CDR3 coding sequence is TGTGCCAGCAGCCGACAGGCCCTTCCTGAAAAACTGTTTTTT. This sequence joins TRBV7-9 and TRBJ1-4, with D perhaps TRBD1 (6 bases). V was cut by 5 bases and J by 7 bases, with 14 bases left in between. The CDR3 spans 14 residues. In germline, CDR1 is SEHNR, CDR2 FQNEAQ (reference sequence).

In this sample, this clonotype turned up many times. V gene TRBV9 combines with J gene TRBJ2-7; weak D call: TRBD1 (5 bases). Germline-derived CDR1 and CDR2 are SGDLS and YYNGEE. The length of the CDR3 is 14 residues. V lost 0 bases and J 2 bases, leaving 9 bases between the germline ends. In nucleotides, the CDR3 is TGTGCCAGCAGCGTAGACCAGGGTACCTACGAGCAGTACTTC. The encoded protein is CASSVDQGTYEQYF.

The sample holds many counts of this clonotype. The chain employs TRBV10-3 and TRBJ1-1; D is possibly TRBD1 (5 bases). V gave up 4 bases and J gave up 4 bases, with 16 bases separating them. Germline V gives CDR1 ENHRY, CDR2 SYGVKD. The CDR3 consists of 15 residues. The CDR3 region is CAISGGEGVRTEAFF. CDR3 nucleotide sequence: TGTGCCATCAGTGGAGGGGAAGGGGTGCGCACTGAAGCTTTCTTT.

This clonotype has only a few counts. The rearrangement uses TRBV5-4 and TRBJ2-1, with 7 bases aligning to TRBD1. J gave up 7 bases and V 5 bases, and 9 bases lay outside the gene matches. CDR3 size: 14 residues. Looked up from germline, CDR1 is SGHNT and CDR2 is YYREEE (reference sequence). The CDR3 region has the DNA TGTGCCAGCAGGCGAGACAGGGCGTCGAATGAGCAGTTCTTC. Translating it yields CASRRDRASNEQFF.

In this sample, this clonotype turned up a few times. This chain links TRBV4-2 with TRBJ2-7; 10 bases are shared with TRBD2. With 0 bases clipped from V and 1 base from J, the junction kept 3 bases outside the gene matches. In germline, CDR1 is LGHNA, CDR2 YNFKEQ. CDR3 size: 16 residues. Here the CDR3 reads CASSQDPAGGSYEQYF. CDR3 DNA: TGTGCCAGCAGCCAAGATCCAGCGGGAGGGTCCTACGAGCAGTACTTC.

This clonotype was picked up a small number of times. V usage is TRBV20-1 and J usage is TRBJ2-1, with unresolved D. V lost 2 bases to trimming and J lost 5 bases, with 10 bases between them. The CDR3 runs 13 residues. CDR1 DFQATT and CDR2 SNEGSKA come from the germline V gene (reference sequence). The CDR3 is CSARIPPDNEQFF. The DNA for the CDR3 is TGCAGTGCTAGAATTCCTCCGGACAATGAGCAGTTCTTC.

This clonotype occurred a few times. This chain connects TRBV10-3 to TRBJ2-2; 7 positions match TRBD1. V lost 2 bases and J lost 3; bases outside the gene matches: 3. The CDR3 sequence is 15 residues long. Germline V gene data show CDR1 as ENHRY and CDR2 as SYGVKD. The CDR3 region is CAISEGQDYTGELFF. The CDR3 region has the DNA TGTGCCATCAGTGAGGGACAGGATTACACCGGGGAGCTGTTTTTT.